This entry concerns a single TCR beta chain. Its antigen is unknown. No much larger clone exists at a distance of one base, and base qualities are not known. To sequence the TCRbeta CDR3 region, genomic DNA was isolated from the sorted cells. The immunoSEQ Assay was used for sequencing of TCRbeta CDR3 regions. TCRdb stores this immuneACCESS table with in-frame sequences only. Part of the clones is absent; in the studies checked, under half of the shortfall reflects unresolved V genes, and no reason is known for the rest. The sample has approximately 82,000 clones on record, more than 70% of them singletons. Together, the top ten hold around 6% of the sample. Taken from the germline V gene (reference sequence), the CDR1 and CDR2 loops are MNHEY and SMNVEV. The cysteine opens and the phenylalanine closes a CDR3 of 16 amino acids. The CDR3 DNA has 48 bases and is translated from base 1. V gives up 6 bases and J gives up 1 base, and the segment between their germline ends measures 17 bases.

Patients with autoimmune disease history or receiving systemic immunosuppression were excluded from the trial. Peripheral blood for TCR sequencing was collected from all dose cohorts at baseline, on cycle 4 day 1, and on cycle 7 day 1. Samples were obtained from an open-label, multicenter, first-in-human phase I dose-escalation trial of ivuxolimab. The trial enrolled adults with locally advanced or metastatic head and neck squamous cell, hepatocellular, melanoma or renal cell carcinoma. Before TCR sequencing, CD4+ T cells and CD8+ T cells from peripheral blood were sorted into separate populations. The data derive from a study of OX40 agonist ivuxolimab in advanced cancers. Background on the whole study: Ivuxolimab, which targeted the costimulatory receptor OX40 (CD134), was an agonistic, fully human IgG2 monoclonal antibody. A male proportion of around 81% and a mean age of 60 years, ranging from 23 to 79, were recorded for the dose-escalation cohort. The monotherapy dose-escalation portion (N of about 50 patients) of the phase I ivuxolimab trial is reported in the paper. Three dose-escalation patients achieved partial responses, one with hepatocellular carcinoma and two with cutaneous melanoma. Peripheral TCRbeta sequencing was intended to test whether TCR sequence diversity was altered and clonal T-cell expansion was caused by ivuxolimab. Patients were allowed to have had prior anti-PD-1, anti-PD-L1 or anti-CTLA-4 therapy, and approximately 39% of the dose-escalation patients had been treated with checkpoint inhibitors. Of the approximately 50 dose-escalation patients, hepatocellular carcinoma was present in approximately 20, melanoma in around 15, renal cell carcinoma in 9 and head and neck cancer in 9. Intravenous ivuxolimab was administered to patients every 2 weeks at six dose levels: 0.01, 0.1, 0.3, 1.5, 3 and 10 mg/kg. Overall study results and their limits: Partial responders in the 0.1-3.0 mg/kg groups had among the lowest normalized peripheral clonal expansion, especially among CD8+ T cells. The antigen specificity of the peripheral T cells that underwent clonal expansion was not determined. At doses from 0.1 to 3.0 mg/kg, clonal expansion was seen in both CD4+ and CD8+ blood T cells between baseline and week 6. Low levels of normalized T-cell clonal expansion were also seen in some patients who did not respond. After ivuxolimab, more expanded clones were found on average in CD8+ T cells than in CD4+ T cells.

The receptor was derived from an adult with an advanced solid tumor such as melanoma, head and neck, liver or kidney cancer. Here the sequenced sample was CD4+ or CD8+ T cells sorted from blood, taken in a trial of the OX40 agonist ivuxolimab. The sequence is built from TRBV27 and TRBJ2-3; no D gene call is confident. The CDR3 protein: CASSRWVNRGTDTQYF. The DNA is as follows: TGTGCCAGCAGCCGATGGGTAAACAGAGGCACAGATACGCAGTATTTT.